A single sample gave rise to the 32 T cell receptor beta chains below, sequenced in a study of cytomegalovirus exposure and HLA in healthy donors. The study ran its PCR with 60 Vbeta and 13 Jbeta primers. Repertoires were generated with immunoSEQ multiplex PCR, while TCRdb's copy carries only in-frame clones and drops some. The sample consists of about 150,000 clones, around 79% of them appearing once. Sequencing was carried out using PBMCs. The receptors were gathered from a man between 25 and 39 years old in good health and CMV-seropositive.

The chain carries TRBV28 and TRBJ1-1; no clear D. V lost 3 bases and J 4 bases, leaving 9 bases between the germline ends. CDR1 is MDHEN and CDR2 is SYDVKM in the germline V gene. The CDR3 consists of 13 residues. CDR3 sequence: CASSFSRVTEAFF. The DNA of the CDR3 is TGTGCCAGCAGTTTCAGCCGGGTCACTGAAGCTTTCTTT. The full variable domain, completed using reference TRBV28 and TRBJ1-1, is DVKVTQSSRYLVKRTGEKVFLECVQDMDHENMFWYRQDPGLGLRLIYFSYDVKMKEKGDIPEGYSVSREKKERFSLILESASTNQTSMYLCASSFSRVTEAFFGQGTRLTVV.

This chain joins TRBV29-1 and TRBJ2-7; 11 bases are shared with TRBD1. CDR1 and CDR2 from the germline V gene are SQVTM and ANQGSEA. The CDR3 consists of 12 residues. V was pared by 4 bases and J by 5 bases, with 1 base of the junction left unmatched. CDR3 bases: TGCAGCGTTGGGACAGGGGGCGACGAGCAGTACTTC. This translates into CSVGTGGDEQYF.

This clone was detected only a few times. This sequence joins TRBV14 and TRBJ2-5; 7 nucleotides line up with TRBD1. Germline lookup yields CDR1 SGHDN and CDR2 FVKESK. The junction had 9 bases not matched to a gene; V was cut back by 0 bases and J by 5 bases. The CDR3 loop spans 16 amino acids. CDR3 bases: TGTGCCAGCAGCCAAGATGTAACAGGGGCGTCGGAGACCCAGTACTTC. Translating it yields CASSQDVTGASETQYF.

This clone was found once. This chain links TRBV5-6 with TRBJ1-1, with 7 bases aligning to TRBD1. The CDR3 runs to 14 residues. The ends lost 4 bases at V and 0 bases at J; junction bases unmatched: 3. The germline CDR1 and CDR2 sequences are SGHDT and YYEEEE. The CDR3 here is CASSAGGMNTEAFF. Written as DNA, the CDR3 is TGTGCCAGCAGCGCAGGGGGGATGAACACTGAAGCTTTCTTT. Full variable domain (remainder filled in from reference TRBV5-6 and TRBJ1-1): DAGVTQSPTHLIKTRGQQVTLRCSPKSGHDTVSWYQQALGQGPQFIFQYYEEEERQRGNFPDRFSGHQFPNYSSELNVNALLLGDSALYLCASSAGGMNTEAFFGQGTRLTVV.

This chain uses TRBV7-6 with TRBJ2-5; the D gene is possibly TRBD1 (6 bases). The germline V and J ends were trimmed by 0 bases and 6 bases, with 14 bases remaining between them. The length of the CDR3 is 15 residues. CDR1 is SGHVS, CDR2 FNYEAQ, per germline. The CDR3 here is CASSLAARDTKTQYF. The CDR3 DNA reads as TGTGCCAGCAGCTTAGCCGCCCGGGACACCAAGACCCAGTACTTC.

This clone was picked up one time. A junction boundary mismatches the germline segment, possibly from a read error. This rearrangement joins TRBV13 to TRBJ2-1; 9 bases fit TRBD2. CDR3 length: 14 amino acids. CDR1 and CDR2 (germline): PRHDT, FYEKMQ (reference sequence). DNA for the CDR3: TGTGCCAGCAGCTCGGGACTAGCTTACATTGAGCAGTTCTTC. Translating gives CASSSGLAYIEQFF.

V is TRBV5-1 and J is TRBJ1-4, with D unresolved. CDR3 length: 15 amino acids. The V end was cut by 4 bases, the J end by 0 bases, with 10 bases between. CDR1 and CDR2 (germline): SGHRS, YFSETQ. Written as DNA, the CDR3 is TGCGCCAGCAGCCTGGACGGTGCAACTAATGAAAAACTGTTTTTT. Translated, it gives CASSLDGATNEKLFF.

The chain combines TRBV6-1 with TRBJ2-7, with a weak D call TRBD1 (6 bases). CDR1 is MNHNS and CDR2 is SASEGT in the germline V gene. The V gene lost 6 bases and the J gene lost 2 bases, with 14 bases spanning the gap. There are 14 residues in the CDR3. The CDR3 DNA reads TGTGCCAGCAGCTACCGGGACATAGCCTACGAGCAGTACTTC. Its translation is CASSYRDIAYEQYF.

The V and J genes are TRBV27 and TRBJ2-7; 7 nucleotides align to TRBD1. From germline, CDR1 is MNHEY and CDR2 SMNVEV (reference sequence). V lost 5 bases and J lost 0; bases outside the gene matches: 4. The CDR3 totals 14 residues. The CDR3 is CASSPDRVSYEQYF. The CDR3 bases are TGTGCCAGCAGTCCCGACAGGGTCTCCTACGAGCAGTACTTC.

This chain links TRBV6-1 with TRBJ1-3; D remains ambiguous. The CDR3 is 16 amino acids. The V end lost 1 base, the J end lost 0 bases, and 10 bases lay between the germline ends. Germline V lookup: CDR1 MNHNS, CDR2 SASEGT. The CDR3 loop reads CASSEGEMSSGNTIYF. The CDR3 DNA reads as TGTGCCAGCAGTGAAGGGGAGATGAGCTCTGGAAACACCATATATTTT.

This rearrangement joins TRBV28 to TRBJ1-2; TRBD1 aligns across 7 bases. From germline, CDR1 is MDHEN and CDR2 SYDVKM. This CDR3 comprises 13 residues. Unmatched junction bases numbered 5, after V lost 6 bases and J lost 4 bases. Written as DNA, the CDR3 is TGTGCCAGCAGCCAACAGGGGATCTATGGCTACACCTTC. This translates into CASSQQGIYGYTF.

The chain joins TRBV11-2 to TRBJ1-2; 7 nucleotides line up with TRBD1. The CDR3 length is 15 residues. Losses at the gene ends were 3 bases for V and 1 base for J; bases not matched to a gene: 5. The V gene's germline CDR1 is SGHAT and CDR2 FQNNGV. DNA for the CDR3: TGTGCCAGCAGCTTGCAGACAGGGCTTAACTATGGCTACACCTTC. This encodes CASSLQTGLNYGYTF.

The CDR3 nucleotides read TGCAGCGTGAAACAGGGAGCTGAGAACACCATATATTTT. This sequence encodes CSVKQGAENTIYF. The chain combines TRBV29-1 with TRBJ1-3, with a tentative D call TRBD1 (6 bases). Germline CDR1 is SQVTM and CDR2 is ANQGSEA. This CDR3 contains 13 residues. With 6 bases removed from V and 7 bases from J, the gap between germline ends came to 16 bases.

V usage is TRBV27 and J usage is TRBJ2-1; the match to TRBD2 covers 7 bases. The CDR3 extends over 13 amino acids. Germline assignment: CDR1 MNHEY and CDR2 SMNVEV (reference sequence). V shed 9 bases and J 7 bases; nucleotides not matched to a gene: 9. CDR3 sequence reads: CASSPGGRNEQFF. The CDR3 DNA reads TGTGCCAGTTCCCCTGGCGGGAGAAATGAGCAGTTCTTC.

The chain recombines TRBV28 with TRBJ2-6, with 14 bases aligning to TRBD2. V trimming: 3 bases; J trimming: 0 bases; junction bases outside the gene matches: 4. Germline CDR1 is MDHEN and CDR2 is SYDVKM. This CDR3 is built from 19 residues. The CDR3: CASSLGLAGATSGANVLTF. The CDR3 DNA reads TGTGCCAGCAGTTTGGGACTAGCGGGGGCTACCTCTGGGGCCAACGTCCTGACTTTC.

The chain joins TRBV5-6 to TRBJ1-1; 7 positions match TRBD1. Trimming took 5 bases from V and 8 from J; bases not matched to a gene: 12. This CDR3 contains 14 residues. Germline loops: CDR1 SGHDT, CDR2 YYEEEE. CDR3 sequence reads: CASRLTFGTAEAFF. Written as DNA, the CDR3 is TGTGCCAGCAGACTAACCTTCGGGACAGCCGAAGCTTTCTTT.

J is TRBJ1-3 and V is TRBV7-9, with D possibly being TRBD1 (6 bases). The CDR3 is made up of 15 amino acids. Trimming removed 5 bases at V and 7 bases at J, with 18 bases between. Germline CDR1 SEHNR, CDR2 FQNEAQ (reference sequence). The CDR3 loop reads CASSEGEHTGNTIYF. DNA for the CDR3: TGTGCCAGCAGCGAGGGGGAACATACAGGGAACACCATATATTTT.

The gene calls are TRBV25-1 and TRBJ2-1; D is unresolved. Trimming pared 1 base from V and 0 bases from J, leaving 7 bases between. The CDR3 length is 15 residues. Per the germline V gene, CDR1 is MGHDK and CDR2 is SYGVNS. In nucleotides, the CDR3 is TGTGCCAGCAGTGAATTTAGCAACTCCTACAATGAGCAGTTCTTC. Translating it yields CASSEFSNSYNEQFF.

The chain uses TRBV19 and TRBJ2-7; a weak D match, TRBD2 (6 bases). The CDR3 has 17 residues. Trimming stripped 10 bases from V and 0 bases from J, with 25 bases between. Germline V gene sequence: CDR1 LNHDA, CDR2 SQIVND (reference sequence). Here the CDR3 DNA reads TGTGCCACCTCTCATTCCGGGACTTCGAAAAGCTCCTACGAGCAGTACTTC. Translation gives CATSHSGTSKSSYEQYF.

The gene calls are TRBV13 and TRBJ1-1; maybe TRBD1 (6 bases). CDR3 length equals 15 residues. Germline-derived CDR1 and CDR2 are PRHDT and FYEKMQ (reference sequence). V was clipped by 2 bases and J by 5 bases, with 15 bases between them. The CDR3 DNA reads TGTGCCAGCAGCTTAAGCGCAGGGGAAGGGACTGAAGCTTTCTTT. It translates to CASSLSAGEGTEAFF.

The chain carries TRBV9 and TRBJ1-5, with D hard to call. The CDR3 totals 16 residues. The V gene's germline CDR1 is SGDLS and CDR2 YYNGEE. V was shortened by 4 bases and J by 3 bases, with 17 bases between the two germline ends. Here the CDR3 reads CASSTSRRQPNQPQHF. CDR3 nucleotide sequence: TGTGCCAGCAGCACCTCCCGGCGGCAGCCCAATCAGCCCCAGCATTTT.

Comments on this clone: A junction end diverges from the germline sequence, so it may reflect a read error. The chain is built from TRBV13 and TRBJ2-5; D is perhaps TRBD1 (6 bases). Germline assignment: CDR1 PRHDT and CDR2 FYEKMQ (reference sequence). The CDR3 sequence is 16 residues long. The chain's CDR3 is CASSSPGHPYQEAQYF. The DNA for the CDR3 is TGTGCCAGCAGCTCCCCGGGACACCCGTACCAAGAGGCCCAGTACTTC.

As concerns this clone: The sample has other DNA sequences that encode this CDR3 too. The chain joins TRBV6-5 to TRBJ1-4; perhaps TRBD1 as D (6 bases). CDR1 is MNHEY and CDR2 is SVGAGI in the germline V gene. CDR3 length: 14 residues. V dropped 6 bases and J dropped 4 bases, with 12 bases sitting between them. The CDR3 loop reads CASSLAGVNEKLFF. CDR3 DNA sequence: TGTGCCAGCAGCTTGGCAGGGGTTAATGAAAAACTGTTTTTT.

The gene calls are TRBV7-8 and TRBJ1-2; D unclear. The germline V gene encodes CDR1 SGHVS and CDR2 FQNEAQ. The CDR3 runs 13 residues. Trimming took off 1 base at V and 5 bases at J, with 8 bases between the two ends. The CDR3 reads CASSLGGEYGYTF. CDR3 nucleotide sequence: TGTGCCAGCAGCTTAGGAGGTGAATATGGCTACACCTTC.

The rearrangement links TRBV27 to TRBJ2-1, with 11 bases identical to TRBD2. After removal of 5 bases from V and 1 base from J, the junction contained 10 bases not matched to a gene. The length of the CDR3 is 18 residues. Germline lookup yields CDR1 MNHEY and CDR2 SMNVEV (reference sequence). CDR3: CASSPPTSGTHSYNEQFF. DNA for the CDR3: TGTGCCAGCAGTCCCCCGACTAGCGGGACCCATTCCTACAATGAGCAGTTCTTC.

This chain joins TRBV10-3 and TRBJ1-5, with D perhaps TRBD1 (6 bases). Trimming cost V 4 bases and J 2 bases, with 9 bases left between them. Germline CDR1 and CDR2: ENHRY and SYGVKD. The CDR3 is 14 amino acids. As DNA, the CDR3 is TGTGCCATCAGTGGGTCAGGGGGCAATCAGCCCCAGCATTTT. It translates to CAISGSGGNQPQHF.

The CDR3 DNA is TGTGCCAGCAGTTATAGTGATCGGGCCTACGAGCAGTACTTC. Its protein product is CASSYSDRAYEQYF. The chain joins TRBV6-5 to TRBJ2-7; the D is unclear. Germline V CDR1 and CDR2: MNHEY, SVGAGI. Deletions cut 3 bases from V and 2 bases from J, with 11 bases between. The CDR3 is made up of 14 amino acids.

The rearrangement joins TRBV4-2 to TRBJ2-2; TRBD2 is a possible D gene (5 bases). This CDR3 spans 16 amino acids. The germline gives CDR1 LGHNA, CDR2 YNFKEQ. V shed 0 bases and J shed 3 bases, with 11 bases lying between them. CDR3 region: CASSQDSGLYTGELFF. The CDR3 DNA reads as TGTGCCAGCAGCCAAGATAGTGGACTCTACACCGGGGAGCTGTTTTTT.

The rearrangement uses TRBV12-5 and TRBJ2-5, with a tentative D call TRBD2 (5 bases). Trimming removed 3 bases at V and 11 bases at J, with 13 bases between. The CDR3 loop spans 12 amino acids. CDR1 is LGHNT, CDR2 FRNRAP, per germline. CDR3 protein: CASGFQFGEQYF. CDR3 coding DNA: TGTGCTAGTGGTTTTCAGTTCGGGGAGCAGTACTTC.

This sequence joins TRBV7-9 and TRBJ2-7; 7 bases fit TRBD2. The germline V gene has CDR1 SEHNR and CDR2 FQNEAQ (reference sequence). With 0 bases clipped from V and 9 bases from J, the junction kept 2 bases outside the gene matches. The CDR3 is 12 amino acids. CDR3 protein: CASSLAGGVQYF. The CDR3 nucleotides read TGTGCCAGCAGCTTAGCGGGGGGGGTGCAGTACTTC.

The chain has TRBV2 and TRBJ1-1, with no clear D. CDR3 size: 14 residues. CDR1 is SNHLY, CDR2 FYNNEI, per germline. Trimming removed 3 bases at V and 4 bases at J, with 12 bases between. CDR3 protein: CASSELTTPTEAFF. In DNA, the CDR3 is TGTGCCAGCAGTGAGTTAACGACTCCCACTGAAGCTTTCTTT.

The genes are TRBV5-1 and TRBJ2-7; D uncertain. The CDR3 is made up of 14 amino acids. The germline V gene encodes CDR1 SGHRS and CDR2 YFSETQ. Trimming stripped 0 bases from V and 2 bases from J, with 9 bases between. CDR3 bases: TGCGCCAGCAGCTTGGTCGTCAGTCCCTACGAGCAGTACTTC. Residues: CASSLVVSPYEQYF.